The rows below give T cell receptor beta chains drawn from one sample of a study of T cells in Graves' hyperthyroidism and ophthalmopathy. TCRdb redid the calling of the multiplex PCR reads with MiXCR, one entry per CDR3 protein. The table shows hundreds of thousands of distinct CDR3 sequences, with 45% occurring only once. Material: peripheral blood or thyroid tissue (not recorded which). The receptor set was obtained from an adult man with Graves' disease, either hyperthyroidism or ophthalmopathy (not recorded which). CDR3s include the opening cysteine and the closing phenylalanine or tryptophan. The D gene is left open where the match is weak. Only some rows state a clone size, as once, few, many or a class for expanded clones.

TRBV7-9	-	-	TRBJ2-5	CASSLYGKQETQYF	TGTGCCAGCAGCTTATACGGAAAACAAGAGACCCAGTACTTC
TRBV7-9	TRBD1	-	TRBJ1-6	CASSFGQGVSPLHF	TGTGCCAGCAGCTTTGGACAGGGGGTTTCCCCCCTCCACTTT
TRBV7-2	-	-	TRBJ1-6	CASSVGSHNPPLHF	TGTGCCAGCAGCGTCGGGAGTCATAATCCACCCCTCCACTTT
TRBV7-9	TRBD1	-	TRBJ2-5	CASSTPDRGQETQYF	TGTGCCAGCAGCACCCCGGACAGGGGCCAAGAGACCCAGTACTTC
TRBV6-1	TRBD1	-	TRBJ2-5	CASSADRGLTQYF	TGTGCCAGCAGTGCTGACAGGGGCCTCACCCAGTACTTC
TRBV20-1	TRBD1	many	TRBJ1-4	CSVGGTGVEKLFF	TGCAGTGTGGGCGGGACAGGGGTTGAAAAACTGTTTTTT
TRBV15	-	-	TRBJ2-7	CATSSLAGGSYEQYF	TGTGCCACCAGCAGCTTAGCCGGGGGTAGCTACGAGCAGTACTTC
TRBV7-9	-	few	TRBJ2-5	CASSPRTVEETQYF	TGTGCCAGCTCACCACGTACTGTGGAAGAGACCCAGTACTTC
TRBV20-1	-	many	TRBJ1-1	CSARSARFVAEAFF	TGCAGTGCTAGATCCGCCAGGTTTGTGGCTGAAGCTTTCTTT
TRBV6-5	-	-	TRBJ1-1	CASSYSINLGGAFF	TGTGCCAGCAGTTACTCGATAAATCTGGGGGGAGCTTTCTTT
TRBV15	TRBD2	many	TRBJ2-5	CATSRDPRGAGGQETQYF	TGTGCCACCAGCAGAGATCCCCGAGGGGCGGGGGGACAAGAGACCCAGTACTTC
TRBV29-1	-	-	TRBJ1-4	CSVDGNEKLFF	TGCAGCGTCGACGGGAATGAAAAACTGTTTTTT
TRBV7-7	TRBD1	few	TRBJ2-5	CASRRDREETQYF	TGTGCTAGCAGGAGGGACAGGGAAGAGACCCAGTACTTC
TRBV10-3	TRBD1	once	TRBJ1-6	CASNRDRVYSPLHF	TGTGCCAGCAACCGGGACAGGGTTTATTCACCCCTCCACTTT
TRBV7-8	-	once	TRBJ1-5	CARFRDRWTNGNQPQHF	TGTGCCAGATTCCGGGACCGTTGGACTAACGGCAATCAGCCCCAGCATTTT
TRBV5-1	-	-	TRBJ2-2	CAGSLRGSSYTGELFF	TGCGCCGGCAGCTTGAGAGGTAGCAGCTACACCGGGGAGCTGTTTTTT
TRBV19	-	many	TRBJ1-5	CASRMTAGIGNQPQHF	TGTGCCAGTAGGATGACCGCAGGGATAGGCAATCAGCCCCAGCATTTT
TRBV7-2	-	-	TRBJ1-4	CASSLKTVFSTNEKLFF	TGTGCCAGCAGCTTAAAGACAGTCTTTTCAACTAATGAAAAACTGTTTTTT
TRBV24-1	-	once	TRBJ2-6	CATATGANVLTF	TGTGCCACCGCGACAGGGGCCAACGTCCTGACTTTC
TRBV12-3/TRBV12-4	TRBD1	few	TRBJ1-4	CASSGRDRDGREKLFF	TGTGCCAGCAGTGGCCGGGACAGGGATGGGCGTGAAAAACTGTTTTTT
TRBV7-9	-	-	TRBJ1-6	CASSPHQQFSYNSPLHF	TGTGCCAGCAGCCCGCATCAACAGTTCTCCTATAATTCACCCCTCCACTTT
TRBV6-1	TRBD2	-	TRBJ2-7	CASTGLAGTGEQYF	TGTGCCAGCACCGGACTAGCGGGAACGGGGGAGCAGTACTTC
TRBV9	TRBD1	once	TRBJ2-3	CASSFGTGRTDTQYF	TGTGCCAGCAGCTTCGGGACAGGGAGGACAGATACGCAGTATTTT
TRBV2	TRBD2	once	TRBJ2-2	CATSEGLAGVTGELFF	TGTGCCACGTCAGAGGGACTAGCGGGAGTCACCGGGGAGCTGTTTTTT
TRBV7-2	-	-	TRBJ1-6	CASRTRVVVNSPLHF	TGTGCCAGCAGAACCAGGGTCGTCGTAAATTCACCCCTCCACTTT
TRBV5-1	-	few	TRBJ1-5	CASSSDGGNQPQHF	TGCGCCAGCAGCTCGGACGGAGGGAATCAGCCCCAGCATTTT
TRBV19	-	-	TRBJ1-2	CASIGGANYGYTF	TGTGCCAGCATAGGGGGGGCTAACTATGGCTACACCTTC
TRBV7-9	TRBD1	many	TRBJ2-7	CASSPRQGATTGEQYF	TGTGCCAGCAGCCCTAGACAGGGCGCAACTACAGGGGAGCAGTACTTC
TRBV11-2	-	-	TRBJ2-2	CASSQRTFANTGELFF	TGTGCCAGCAGCCAACGGACGTTCGCGAACACCGGGGAGCTGTTTTTT
TRBV29-1	-	-	TRBJ2-2	CSVADGQVGELFF	TGCAGCGTTGCGGATGGGCAGGTCGGGGAGCTGTTTTTT
TRBV7-4	TRBD1	many	TRBJ1-6	CASRGYRGNSPLHF	TGTGCCAGCAGAGGGTACAGGGGAAATTCACCCCTCCACTTT
TRBV5-1	-	few	TRBJ1-5	CASSAEAGIPPQHF	TGCGCCAGCAGCGCGGAGGCGGGAATCCCGCCCCAGCATTTT
TRBV7-9	TRBD1	-	TRBJ2-5	CAWGQGPETQYF	TGTGCCTGGGGACAGGGTCCGGAGACCCAGTACTTC
TRBV7-9	-	-	TRBJ1-2	CASSQDQQANYGYTF	TGTGCCAGCAGCCAAGATCAACAGGCTAACTATGGCTACACCTTC
TRBV6-6	-	few	TRBJ1-5	CASRYRANQPQHF	TGTGCCAGCAGGTACAGGGCAAACCAGCCCCAGCATTTT
TRBV7-9	-	-	TRBJ2-5	CASSFVGSLQETQYF	TGTGCCAGCAGCTTCGTTGGCAGTCTTCAAGAGACCCAGTACTTC
TRBV7-9	TRBD2	few	TRBJ2-7	CATRKGSSGSSYEQYF	TGTGCCACGCGGAAGGGCTCTAGCGGGAGCTCCTACGAGCAGTACTTC